One and the same sample provided the 22 T cell receptor beta chains below, sequenced in a study of T cells in Graves' hyperthyroidism and ophthalmopathy. RNA transcripts gave rise to amplified TCR beta CDR3 regions. RT-PCR in the first round (using the HTBI primer set) targeted the TCR CDR3. TCRdb called the multiplex PCR reads again in MiXCR, with one record for every CDR3 protein. Of about 250,000 distinct CDR3 sequences in the sample, approximately 24% are singletons; the top ten hold roughly a third. Sequenced sample: blood. These receptor sequences come from a woman aged 35 to 49 with Graves' ophthalmopathy.

The chain combines TRBV6-1 with TRBJ2-7; unclear D gene. Trimming pared 1 base from V and 4 bases from J, leaving 14 bases between. The CDR3 covers 15 residues. Germline V gene data show CDR1 as MNHNS and CDR2 as SASEGT. CDR3 in DNA: TGTGCCAGCAGTGAAGTTGCAGGAGAACTATACGAGCAGTACTTC. Translating gives CASSEVAGELYEQYF.

This clonotype was observed a single time. The chain uses TRBV27 and TRBJ2-5, with D perhaps matching TRBD1 (6 bases). The CDR3 has 15 residues. V lost 2 bases to trimming and J lost 9 bases, with 19 bases between them. Germline CDR1 is MNHEY and CDR2 is SMNVEV (reference sequence). The CDR3 sequence: CASSLGQKPTESQYF. Written as DNA, the CDR3 is TGTGCCAGCAGTTTAGGACAGAAGCCCACCGAGTCCCAGTACTTC.

The chain couples TRBV28 to TRBJ1-1; no firm D call. CDR3 length: 15 residues. In germline, CDR1 is MDHEN, CDR2 SYDVKM. V shed 7 bases and J shed 0 bases, with 15 bases lying between them. CDR3 protein: CASTEAEAMNTEAFF. Written as DNA, the CDR3 is TGTGCCAGCACCGAGGCGGAGGCTATGAACACTGAAGCTTTCTTT.

This clonotype was counted at least ten times. The genes are TRBV5-1 and TRBJ2-2; D might be TRBD1 or TRBD2, each matching 6 bases. The V end lost 1 base, the J end lost 3 bases, and 10 bases lay between the germline ends. CDR3 length: 15 residues. Germline V gene data show CDR1 as SGHRS and CDR2 as YFSETQ. The CDR3 is CASSLSGAHTGELFF. The CDR3 DNA follows: TGCGCCAGCAGCTTGTCGGGGGCTCACACCGGGGAGCTGTTTTTT.

In its sample, this clonotype was seen many times. J is TRBJ2-5 and V is TRBV7-8; 10 bases agree with TRBD2. The CDR3 has 19 residues. Losses at the gene ends were 5 bases for V and 4 bases for J; bases not matched to a gene: 19. CDR1 is SGHVS and CDR2 is FQNEAQ in the germline V gene. DNA of the CDR3: TGTGCCAGCAGCGGGCGACTCGTTACTAGCGGGATCCTTCGAGAGACCCAGTACTTC. Translated, it gives CASSGRLVTSGILRETQYF. Filled out from reference TRBV7-8 and TRBJ2-5, the complete variable domain reads GAGVSQSPRYKVAKRGQDVALRCDPISGHVSLFWYQQALGQGPEFLTYFQNEAQLDKSGLPSDRFFAERPEGSVSTLKIQRTQQEDSAVYLCASSGRLVTSGILRETQYFGPGTRLLVL.

This chain uses TRBV12-3 or TRBV12-4 with TRBJ1-5; 10 bases are a match to TRBD1. J gave up 0 bases and V 5 bases, and 4 bases lay outside the gene matches. The CDR3 covers 16 residues. As DNA, the CDR3 is TGTGCCAGCAGTCGGACAGGGGGTAATAGCAATCAGCCCCAGCATTTT. Protein: CASSRTGGNSNQPQHF.

In its sample, this clonotype was seen many times. The rearrangement uses TRBV6-1 and TRBJ2-7, with 10 nucleotides matching TRBD2. The germline CDR1 and CDR2 sequences are MNHNS and SASEGT. The CDR3 is made up of 17 amino acids. J gave up 1 base and V 1 base, and 7 bases lay outside the gene matches. The CDR3 is CASSEDAYSGRSYEQYF. The CDR3 DNA reads TGTGCCAGCAGTGAAGACGCCTATAGCGGGAGGTCCTACGAGCAGTACTTC.

This clonotype was seen ten or more times. This sequence joins TRBV6-2 or TRBV6-3 and TRBJ1-5; tentative D call: TRBD1 (6 bases). CDR1 MNHEY and CDR2 SVGEGT come from the germline V gene. V was pared by 4 bases and J by 0 bases, with 13 bases between. This CDR3 is built from 16 residues. The CDR3 DNA reads TGTGCCAGCAGTTCCTCCGGGACATATAGCAATCAGCCCCAGCATTTT. Protein: CASSSSGTYSNQPQHF.

This clonotype was counted many times. The gene calls are TRBV20-1 and TRBJ2-5; 7 bases map to TRBD1. Per germline, CDR1 DFQATT and CDR2 SNEGSKA (reference sequence). This CDR3 contains 14 residues. Germline trimming cut 0 bases from V and 2 bases from J; bases unmatched to any gene: 3. CDR3 in amino acids: CSARDETGQETQYF. CDR3 DNA: TGCAGTGCTAGAGACGAGACAGGGCAAGAGACCCAGTACTTC.

This clonotype appeared a few times. V usage is TRBV20-1 and J usage is TRBJ2-7, with 11 bases aligning to TRBD1. The V and J ends lost 1 base and 2 bases, in that order; junction bases with no gene match: 13. The germline V gene has CDR1 DFQATT and CDR2 SNEGSKA (reference sequence). The length of the CDR3 is 18 residues. The CDR3 protein is CSARGDLDPGQGAYEQYF. DNA for the CDR3: TGCAGTGCTAGAGGGGACCTGGATCCGGGACAGGGGGCCTACGAGCAGTACTTC.

As regards this clonotype: A much more abundant neighbour one base away suggests this may be a read error. The rearrangement joins TRBV6-2 or TRBV6-3 to TRBJ2-7, with D possibly being TRBD1 or TRBD2 (5 bases each). The CDR3 sequence is 15 residues long. Germline assignment: CDR1 MNHEY and CDR2 SVGEGT. The CDR3 nucleotides read TGTACCAGCAGTGTAATGGGGACGAGCTCCTACGAGCAGTACTTC. It encodes CTSSVMGTSSYEQYF.

This clonotype was counted ten times or more. The genes are TRBV20-1 and TRBJ2-7; TRBD2 aligns across 8 bases. CDR3 length: 14 amino acids. Trimming removed 4 bases from V and 7 bases from J; junction bases left unmatched: 12. CDR1 and CDR2 from the germline V gene are DFQATT and SNEGSKA (reference sequence). The CDR3 loop reads CSATLGLALGEQYF. The CDR3 region has the DNA TGCAGTGCTACCCTCGGACTAGCCTTGGGGGAGCAGTACTTC.

The chain is built from TRBV6-1 and TRBJ1-2; 9 bases line up with TRBD1. The CDR3 contains 15 residues. CDR1 is MNHNS, CDR2 SASEGT, per germline. With 5 bases clipped from V and 2 bases from J, the junction kept 6 bases outside the gene matches. The CDR3 spells CASSTTGTGNYGYTF. CDR3 DNA: TGTGCCAGCAGTACGACCGGGACAGGGAACTATGGCTACACCTTC.

This clonotype was recorded at least ten times. The CDR3 coding sequence is TGTGCCAGCAGGGCCGGGACAGGGGGCTCCGAGACCCAGTACTTC. It is translated as CASRAGTGGSETQYF. The chain has TRBV2 and TRBJ2-5; 12 nucleotides line up with TRBD1. The V segment lost 6 bases and the J segment 5 bases; nucleotides outside the gene matches: 7. This CDR3 contains 15 residues. CDR1 is SNHLY and CDR2 is FYNNEI in the germline V gene.

V usage is TRBV28 and J usage is TRBJ2-7; 10 nucleotides align to TRBD2. Trimming removed 2 bases from V and 5 bases from J; junction bases left unmatched: 9. The length of the CDR3 is 16 residues. Germline V gene sequence: CDR1 MDHEN, CDR2 SYDVKM. CDR3 coding DNA: TGTGCCAGCAGTTTAGCCGGGGCTAGCGGGAGTGACGAGCAGTACTTC. This codes for CASSLAGASGSDEQYF.

In its sample, this clonotype was seen a few times. This rearrangement joins TRBV3-1 to TRBJ2-2; D unclear. Germline values: CDR1 LGHDT, CDR2 YNNKEL (reference sequence). With 1 base removed from V and 6 bases from J, the gap between germline ends came to 9 bases. This CDR3 comprises 14 residues. CDR3 region: CASSQAGIPGELFF. The CDR3 DNA reads as TGTGCCAGCAGCCAAGCCGGTATCCCCGGGGAGCTGTTTTTT.

This clonotype was counted between two and nine times. The V call is TRBV28, the J call TRBJ2-7, with TRBD1 matching over 10 bases. Germline CDR1 MDHEN, CDR2 SYDVKM. J was trimmed by 7 bases and V by 4 bases; bases with no gene match: 10. CDR3 length equals 15 residues. The CDR3 region has the DNA TGTGCCAGCAGTTCACCAGACAGGGGGCCTAGGGAGCAGTACTTC. Translating gives CASSSPDRGPREQYF.

In its sample, this clonotype was seen many times. The chain carries TRBV10-3 and TRBJ1-1; 8 nucleotides agree with TRBD1. This CDR3 contains 13 residues. CDR1 is ENHRY and CDR2 is SYGVKD in the germline V gene. The V segment lost 6 bases and the J segment 3 bases; nucleotides outside the gene matches: 3. CDR3 amino acids: CAIRDRVDTEAFF. The CDR3 DNA is TGTGCCATCAGGGACAGGGTAGACACTGAAGCTTTCTTT.

This clonotype has ten or more counts. The V call is TRBV5-1, the J call TRBJ2-5; 8 bases fit TRBD2. Germline-derived CDR1 and CDR2 are SGHRS and YFSETQ. J was trimmed by 5 bases and V by 4 bases; bases with no gene match: 13. The length of the CDR3 is 16 residues. CDR3 in amino acids: CASSQKVVAGLETQYF. CDR3 sequence (DNA): TGCGCCAGCAGCCAGAAGGTTGTAGCGGGATTGGAGACCCAGTACTTC. The full variable domain, in which reference TRBV5-1 and TRBJ2-5 provide the parts outside the CDR3, is KAGVTQTPRYLIKTRGQQVTLSCSPISGHRSVSWYQQTPGQGLQFLFEYFSETQRNKGNFPGRFSGRQFSNSRSEMNVSTLELGDSALYLCASSQKVVAGLETQYFGPGTRLLVL.

This clonotype was detected many times. The chain combines TRBV7-9 with TRBJ1-1; TRBD1 aligns across 7 bases. This CDR3 is 13 amino acids long. Germline trimming cut 4 bases from V and 3 bases from J; bases unmatched to any gene: 2. In germline, CDR1 is SEHNR, CDR2 FQNEAQ (reference sequence). Here the CDR3 reads CASSWDSDTEAFF. For the CDR3, the DNA is TGTGCCAGCAGCTGGGACAGCGACACTGAAGCTTTCTTT.

This clonotype was seen many times. The chain has TRBV5-1 and TRBJ2-5, with D tentatively TRBD1 (6 bases). Germline-derived CDR1 and CDR2 are SGHRS and YFSETQ. With 1 base removed from V and 3 bases from J, the gap between germline ends came to 7 bases. The CDR3 consists of 13 residues. CDR3 in DNA: TGCGCCAGCAGCTTGACAGGGAAAGAGACCCAGTACTTC. Translated: CASSLTGKETQYF.

The chain is built from TRBV6-1 and TRBJ2-7; TRBD1 matches at 9 bases. Germline CDR1 is MNHNS and CDR2 is SASEGT. The CDR3 has 14 residues. J gave up 2 bases and V 7 bases, and 6 bases lay outside the gene matches. CDR3 coding DNA: TGTGCCAGCACCAAGACAGGGGGTCCCTACGAGCAGTACTTC. Translating it yields CASTKTGGPYEQYF.